The T cell receptor (beta chain) under discussion was sequenced for a study of metastatic and nonmetastatic thyroid tumors. V lost 8 bases to trimming and J lost 6 bases, with 14 bases between them. This CDR3 comprises 13 residues. TCRdb reprocessed the PCR reads using MiXCR. The table shows tens of thousands of clones, with about 4% occurring only once. Ten or more counts support this clone. There were no patients who had received any treatment before thyroid surgery. The chain couples TRBV12-3 or TRBV12-4 to TRBJ2-1; possibly TRBD1 or TRBD2 for D (5 bases each). This clonotype originated in a female donor with papillary thyroid cancer or a benign thyroid nodule (not recorded which). Some clones in this sample may be carry-over from other donors' samples. Sequenced sample: blood. In DNA, the CDR3 is TGTGCCAGCCGGACGATGAGGGGCAATGAGCAGTTCTTC. Amino acid sequence: CASRTMRGNEQFF.